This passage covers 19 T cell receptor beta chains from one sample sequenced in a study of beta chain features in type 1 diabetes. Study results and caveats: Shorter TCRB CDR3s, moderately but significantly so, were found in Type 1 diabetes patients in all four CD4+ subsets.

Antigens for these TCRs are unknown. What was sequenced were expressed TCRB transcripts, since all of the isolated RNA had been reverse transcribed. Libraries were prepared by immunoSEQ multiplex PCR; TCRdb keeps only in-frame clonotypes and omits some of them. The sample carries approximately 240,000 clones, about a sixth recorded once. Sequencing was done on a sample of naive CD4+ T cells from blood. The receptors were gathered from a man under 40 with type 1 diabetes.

The CDR3 nucleotides are TGCAGCGTGGGGACCACAGACCAGCCCCAGCATTTT. Translated, it gives CSVGTTDQPQHF. The rearrangement links TRBV29-1 to TRBJ1-5; weak D call: TRBD1 (5 bases). CDR3 length: 12 residues. Germline lookup yields CDR1 SQVTM and CDR2 ANQGSEA. Trimming took 6 bases from V and 7 from J, leaving 13 bases between them.

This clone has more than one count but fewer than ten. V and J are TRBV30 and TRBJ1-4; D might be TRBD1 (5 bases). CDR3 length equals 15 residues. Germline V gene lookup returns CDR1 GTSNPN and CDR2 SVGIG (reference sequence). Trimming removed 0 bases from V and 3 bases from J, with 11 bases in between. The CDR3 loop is CAWSVTAGANEKLFF. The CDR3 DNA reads TGTGCCTGGAGTGTTACTGCGGGGGCTAATGAAAAACTGTTTTTT.

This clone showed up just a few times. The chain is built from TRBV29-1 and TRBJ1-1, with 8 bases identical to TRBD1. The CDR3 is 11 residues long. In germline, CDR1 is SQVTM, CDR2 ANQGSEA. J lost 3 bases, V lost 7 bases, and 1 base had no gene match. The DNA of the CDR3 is TGCAGCGGACAGGGGTACACTGAAGCTTTCTTT. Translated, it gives CSGQGYTEAFF.

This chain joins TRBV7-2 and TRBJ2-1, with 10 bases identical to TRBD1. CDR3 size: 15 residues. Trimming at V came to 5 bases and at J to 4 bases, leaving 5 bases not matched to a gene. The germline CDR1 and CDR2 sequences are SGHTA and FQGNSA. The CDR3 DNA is TGTGCCAGCAGCCCTTGGACAGGGGGGTACAATGAGCAGTTCTTC. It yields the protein CASSPWTGGYNEQFF.

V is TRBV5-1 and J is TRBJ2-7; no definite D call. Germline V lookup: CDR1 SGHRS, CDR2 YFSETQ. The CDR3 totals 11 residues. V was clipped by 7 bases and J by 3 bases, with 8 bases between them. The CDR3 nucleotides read TGCGCCAGCGCGTTCGGCTACGAGCAGTACTTC. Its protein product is CASAFGYEQYF. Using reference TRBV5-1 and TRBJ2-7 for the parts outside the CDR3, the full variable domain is KAGVTQTPRYLIKTRGQQVTLSCSPISGHRSVSWYQQTPGQGLQFLFEYFSETQRNKGNFPGRFSGRQFSNSRSEMNVSTLELGDSALYLCASAFGYEQYFGPGTRLTVT.

In nucleotides, the CDR3 is TGTGCCAGCAGCCCGATAAGTGGACAGAGACTCTCTGGGGCCAACGTCCTGACTTTC. Its translation is CASSPISGQRLSGANVLTF. The gene calls are TRBV7-9 and TRBJ2-6; TRBD1 might be the D (6 bases). The V and J ends lost 5 bases and 0 bases respectively, with 20 bases between them. Germline V gene sequence: CDR1 SEHNR, CDR2 FQNEAQ (reference sequence). The CDR3 is made up of 19 amino acids.

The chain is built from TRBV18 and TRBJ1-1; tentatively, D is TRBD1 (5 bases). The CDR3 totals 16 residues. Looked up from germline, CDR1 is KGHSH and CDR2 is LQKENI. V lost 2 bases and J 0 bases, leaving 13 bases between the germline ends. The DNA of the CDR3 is TGTGCCAGCTCACCAGTAGAGGGGTTGGTGAACACTGAAGCTTTCTTT. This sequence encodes CASSPVEGLVNTEAFF.

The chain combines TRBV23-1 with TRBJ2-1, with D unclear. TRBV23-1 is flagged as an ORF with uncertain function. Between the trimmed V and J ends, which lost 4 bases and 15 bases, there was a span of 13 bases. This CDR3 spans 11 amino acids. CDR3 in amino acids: CASSPIGWLFF. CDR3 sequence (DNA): TGCGCCAGCAGTCCTATTGGATGGCTGTTCTTC.

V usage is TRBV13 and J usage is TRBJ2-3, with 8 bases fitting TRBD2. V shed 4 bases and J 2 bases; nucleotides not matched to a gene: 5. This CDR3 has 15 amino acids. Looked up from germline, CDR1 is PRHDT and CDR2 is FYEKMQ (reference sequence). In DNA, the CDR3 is TGTGCCAGCAGCTCAACTAGCGGCGTCACAGATACGCAGTATTTT. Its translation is CASSSTSGVTDTQYF. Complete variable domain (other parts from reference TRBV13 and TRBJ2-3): AAGVIQSPRHLIKEKRETATLKCYPIPRHDTVYWYQQGPGQDPQFLISFYEKMQSDKGSIPDRFSAQQFSDYHSELNMSSLELGDSALYFCASSSTSGVTDTQYFGPGTRLTVL.

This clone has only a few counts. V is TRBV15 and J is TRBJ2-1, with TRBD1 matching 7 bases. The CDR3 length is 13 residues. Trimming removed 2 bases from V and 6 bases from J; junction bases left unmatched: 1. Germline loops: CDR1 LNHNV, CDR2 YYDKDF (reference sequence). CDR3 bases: TGTGCCACCAGCAGACAGGGGGTCAATGAGCAGTTCTTC. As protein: CATSRQGVNEQFF.

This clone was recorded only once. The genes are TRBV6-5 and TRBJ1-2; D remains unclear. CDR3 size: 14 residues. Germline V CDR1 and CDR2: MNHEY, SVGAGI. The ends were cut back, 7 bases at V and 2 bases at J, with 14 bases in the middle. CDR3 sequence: CASTKGGRNYGYTF. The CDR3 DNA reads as TGTGCCAGCACCAAGGGCGGGAGGAACTATGGCTACACCTTC.

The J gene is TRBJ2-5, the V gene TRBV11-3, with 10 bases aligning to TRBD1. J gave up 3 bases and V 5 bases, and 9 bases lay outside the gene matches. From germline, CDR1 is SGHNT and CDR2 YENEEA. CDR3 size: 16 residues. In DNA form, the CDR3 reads TGTGCCAGCAGCCCTGGGGACAGGGGTCTCGAAGAGACCCAGTACTTC. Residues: CASSPGDRGLEETQYF.

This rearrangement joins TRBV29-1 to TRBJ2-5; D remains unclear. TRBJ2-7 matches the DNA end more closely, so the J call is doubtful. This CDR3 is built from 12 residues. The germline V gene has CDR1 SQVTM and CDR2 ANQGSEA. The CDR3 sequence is CSVGYSSYEQYF. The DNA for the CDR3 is TGCAGCGTTGGGTACAGCTCCTACGAGCAGTACTTC.

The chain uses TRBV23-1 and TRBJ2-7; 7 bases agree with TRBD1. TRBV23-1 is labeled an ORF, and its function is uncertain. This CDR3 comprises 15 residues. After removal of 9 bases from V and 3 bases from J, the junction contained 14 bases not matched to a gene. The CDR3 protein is CARRQIPGQDYEQYF. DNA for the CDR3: TGCGCCAGGAGACAAATTCCCGGACAGGACTACGAGCAGTACTTC.

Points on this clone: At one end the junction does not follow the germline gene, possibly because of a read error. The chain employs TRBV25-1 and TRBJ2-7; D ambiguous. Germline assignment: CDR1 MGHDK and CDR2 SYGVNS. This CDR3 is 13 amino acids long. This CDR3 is CASCEAVSYEQYF. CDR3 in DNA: TGTGCCAGCTGTGAGGCAGTCTCCTACGAGCAGTACTTC.

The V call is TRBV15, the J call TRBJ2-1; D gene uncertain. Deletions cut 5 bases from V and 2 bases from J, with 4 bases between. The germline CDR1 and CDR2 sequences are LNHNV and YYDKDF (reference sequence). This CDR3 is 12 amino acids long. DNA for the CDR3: TGTGCCACCAGCCCCACCTACAATGAGCAGTTCTTC. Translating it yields CATSPTYNEQFF.

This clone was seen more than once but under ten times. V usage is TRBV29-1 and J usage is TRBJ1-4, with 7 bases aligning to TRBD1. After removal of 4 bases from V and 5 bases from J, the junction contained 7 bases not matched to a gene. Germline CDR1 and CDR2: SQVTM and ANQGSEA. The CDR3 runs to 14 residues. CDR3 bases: TGCAGCGTTGGACGACAGGGAGGAAATGAAAAACTGTTTTTT. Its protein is CSVGRQGGNEKLFF.

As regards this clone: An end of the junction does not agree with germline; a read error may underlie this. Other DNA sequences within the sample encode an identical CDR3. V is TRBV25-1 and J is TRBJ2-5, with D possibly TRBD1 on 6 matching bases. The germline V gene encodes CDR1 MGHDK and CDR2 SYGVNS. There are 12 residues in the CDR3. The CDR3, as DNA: TGTGCGAGCATGGGGGCTGGGGAGACCCAGTACTTC. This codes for CASMGAGETQYF.

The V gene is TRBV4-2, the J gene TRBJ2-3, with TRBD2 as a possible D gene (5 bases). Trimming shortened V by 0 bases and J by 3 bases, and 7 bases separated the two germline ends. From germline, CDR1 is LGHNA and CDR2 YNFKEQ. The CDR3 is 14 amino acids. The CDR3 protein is CASSQDSGTDTQYF. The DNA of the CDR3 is TGTGCCAGCAGCCAAGATTCGGGGACAGATACGCAGTATTTT.